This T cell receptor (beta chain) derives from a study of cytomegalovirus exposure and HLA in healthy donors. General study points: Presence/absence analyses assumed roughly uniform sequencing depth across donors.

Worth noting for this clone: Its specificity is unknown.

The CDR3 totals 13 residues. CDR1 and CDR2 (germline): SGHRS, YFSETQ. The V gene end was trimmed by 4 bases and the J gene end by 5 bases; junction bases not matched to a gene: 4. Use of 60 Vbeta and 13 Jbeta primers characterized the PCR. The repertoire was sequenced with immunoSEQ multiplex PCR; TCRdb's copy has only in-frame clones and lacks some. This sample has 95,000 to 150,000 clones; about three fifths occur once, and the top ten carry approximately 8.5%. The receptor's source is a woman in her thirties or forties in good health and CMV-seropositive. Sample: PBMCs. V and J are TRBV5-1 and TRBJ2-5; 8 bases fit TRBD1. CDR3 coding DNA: TGCGCCAGCAGCACTGGACAGGGTGAGACCCAGTACTTC. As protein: CASSTGQGETQYF.